Following are 22 T cell receptor beta chains from one sample sequenced in a study of cytomegalovirus exposure and HLA in healthy donors. Produced via immunoSEQ multiplex PCR; TCRdb's table is partial and in-frame only. Counted here are about 160,000 clones, approximately 87% occurring once; the ten biggest clones make up 4.5% to 7%. The source material was PBMCs. The receptors stem from a woman aged 25 to 39 in good health and CMV-seronegative.

V is TRBV19 and J is TRBJ1-4; TRBD1 is a possible D gene (5 bases). The germline V gene encodes CDR1 LNHDA and CDR2 SQIVND (reference sequence). The CDR3 spans 13 residues. V shed 6 bases and J shed 3 bases, with 8 bases lying between them. The CDR3 region is CASRGRSNEKLFF. For the CDR3, the DNA is TGTGCCAGTAGGGGACGGTCTAATGAAAAACTGTTTTTT.

This chain links TRBV13 with TRBJ1-2, with a weak D call TRBD1 (6 bases). Trimming removed 5 bases from V and 3 bases from J, with 19 bases in between. The CDR3 is 16 amino acids. Germline V gene lookup returns CDR1 PRHDT and CDR2 FYEKMQ (reference sequence). The CDR3 is CASSPRGTSDHYGYTF. For the CDR3, the DNA is TGTGCCAGCAGCCCCCGGGGGACATCCGATCACTATGGCTACACCTTC.

This sequence joins TRBV9 and TRBJ2-7; D is undetermined. There are 13 residues in the CDR3. The germline V gene encodes CDR1 SGDLS and CDR2 YYNGEE. Deletions cut 0 bases from V and 6 bases from J, with 10 bases between. The CDR3 DNA reads as TGTGCCAGCAGCGTAGGGGTAGTGGGCGAGCAGTACTTC. Translated, it gives CASSVGVVGEQYF.

The chain carries TRBV6-5 and TRBJ1-1; 11 nucleotides match TRBD1. The CDR3 spans 15 residues. Per germline, CDR1 MNHEY and CDR2 SVGAGI. Trimming removed 4 bases from V and 4 bases from J; junction bases left unmatched: 5. The CDR3 here is CASSWDRGGGTEAFF. The CDR3 bases are TGTGCCAGCAGTTGGGACAGGGGGGGAGGCACTGAAGCTTTCTTT.

The chain carries TRBV6-1 and TRBJ1-1; no clear D gene. V lost 5 bases to trimming and J lost 0 bases, with 7 bases between them. Germline V gives CDR1 MNHNS, CDR2 SASEGT. The CDR3 has 13 residues. The CDR3, as DNA: TGTGCCAGCAGTCCGACGGTGAACACTGAAGCTTTCTTT. Translated, it gives CASSPTVNTEAFF.

This clone occurred once. This CDR3 reads CASSDPRDYPTFQYF. CDR3 bases: TGTGCCAGCAGTGACCCCCGGGACTATCCCACCTTTCAGTACTTC. V is TRBV6-1 and J is TRBJ2-4; 7 bases fit TRBD2. From germline, CDR1 is MNHNS and CDR2 SASEGT. This CDR3 spans 15 amino acids. After removal of 3 bases from V and 11 bases from J, the junction contained 13 bases not matched to a gene.

The chain combines TRBV6-5 with TRBJ1-5; 8 bases fit TRBD1. The V segment lost 2 bases and the J segment 7 bases; nucleotides outside the gene matches: 4. This CDR3 region has 14 residues. Germline V gene lookup returns CDR1 MNHEY and CDR2 SVGAGI. The CDR3 DNA reads as TGTGCCAGCAGTTACGACAGGGGTAACCAGCCCCAGCATTTT. Its protein product is CASSYDRGNQPQHF.

The V gene is TRBV5-1, the J gene TRBJ2-3; TRBD2 aligns across 7 bases. The CDR3 is 15 amino acids. Germline loops: CDR1 SGHRS, CDR2 YFSETQ. V lost 0 bases, J lost 2 bases, and 3 bases stayed unmatched. CDR3 bases: TGCGCCAGCAGCTTGGTACTAGCGTCCACAGATACGCAGTATTTT. It translates to CASSLVLASTDTQYF.

The CDR3 region has the DNA TGTGCCAGCAGTTTAGGGGCGGGAGGGCCTTGGGAGCAGTACTTC. Amino acids: CASSLGAGGPWEQYF. The chain recombines TRBV27 with TRBJ2-7, with TRBD2 identical over 9 bases. Germline V gene data show CDR1 as MNHEY and CDR2 as SMNVEV (reference sequence). After removal of 2 bases from V and 7 bases from J, the junction contained 9 bases not matched to a gene. This CDR3 has 15 residues.

The V gene is TRBV19, the J gene TRBJ2-7; D is undetermined. The V end lost 6 bases, the J end lost 1 base, and 13 bases lay between the germline ends. The CDR3 loop spans 14 amino acids. Germline V gene data show CDR1 as LNHDA and CDR2 as SQIVND (reference sequence). DNA of the CDR3: TGTGCCAGTAGAGATCCGCGGAGTTCCTACGAGCAGTACTTC. It yields the protein CASRDPRSSYEQYF.

This clone was recorded a few times. The genes are TRBV2 and TRBJ2-7; no clear D gene. The CDR3 spans 11 residues. V was trimmed by 8 bases and J by 2 bases, leaving 7 bases between them. Germline CDR1 and CDR2: SNHLY and FYNNEI. The CDR3 region is CASGRTYEQYF. CDR3 bases: TGTGCCAGCGGGCGGACCTACGAGCAGTACTTC.

The chain combines TRBV4-3 with TRBJ2-7; TRBD2 might be the D (5 bases). The V and J ends lost 1 base and 5 bases respectively, with 21 bases between them. CDR3 length equals 17 residues. CDR1 is LGHNA, CDR2 YSLEER, per germline. The CDR3 protein is CASSQAQYSSGGNEQYF. Here the CDR3 DNA reads TGCGCCAGCAGCCAAGCCCAGTACTCCAGCGGCGGCAACGAGCAGTACTTC.

The chain joins TRBV5-4 to TRBJ2-1; 10 bases map to TRBD2. This CDR3 contains 16 residues. V shed 1 base and J 4 bases; nucleotides not matched to a gene: 5. Germline CDR1 SGHNT, CDR2 YYREEE (reference sequence). The CDR3, as DNA: TGTGCCAGCAGCTTGCTAGCGGGGGTAGGTTACAATGAGCAGTTCTTC. The encoded protein is CASSLLAGVGYNEQFF.

The gene calls are TRBV11-2 and TRBJ2-1; D gene uncertain. This CDR3 contains 12 residues. V dropped 1 base and J dropped 5 bases, with 3 bases sitting between them. Germline V lookup: CDR1 SGHAT, CDR2 FQNNGV. CDR3 bases: TGTGCCAGCAGCTTAGGGAACAATGAGCAGTTCTTC. It specifies CASSLGNNEQFF.

The genes are TRBV11-3 and TRBJ2-2; 7 nucleotides agree with TRBD1. There are 13 residues in the CDR3. V shed 5 bases and J 8 bases; nucleotides not matched to a gene: 5. Germline loops: CDR1 SGHNT, CDR2 YENEEA. The chain's CDR3 is CASSPRQGGELFF. The DNA of the CDR3 is TGTGCCAGCAGCCCCCGACAGGGAGGGGAGCTGTTTTTT.

This sequence joins TRBV9 and TRBJ2-2; 9 nucleotides align to TRBD2. After removal of 0 bases from V and 7 bases from J, the junction contained 7 bases not matched to a gene. CDR1 and CDR2 (germline): SGDLS, YYNGEE. The CDR3 runs to 16 residues. CDR3 in DNA: TGTGCCAGCAGCGTAGCCGGCGGGGGGGCTGGCGGGGAGCTGTTTTTT. This translates into CASSVAGGGAGGELFF.

This clone was seen just once. The gene calls are TRBV30 and TRBJ1-1; no firm D call. Deletions cut 4 bases from V and 6 bases from J, with 12 bases between. The CDR3 runs to 12 residues. Germline lookup yields CDR1 GTSNPN and CDR2 SVGIG (reference sequence). The CDR3 spells CAWKGGAAEAFF. In DNA, the CDR3 is TGTGCCTGGAAGGGCGGTGCCGCTGAAGCTTTCTTT. Full variable domain (missing parts from reference TRBV30 and TRBJ1-1): SQTIHQWPATLVQPVGSPLSLECTVEGTSNPNLYWYRQAAGRGLQLLFYSVGIGQISSEVPQNLSASRPQDRQFILSSKKLLLSDSGFYLCAWKGGAAEAFFGQGTRLTVV.

The rearrangement uses TRBV7-7 and TRBJ2-2; TRBD1 agrees at 7 bases. The CDR3 loop spans 15 amino acids. In germline, CDR1 is SSHAT, CDR2 FNYEAQ (reference sequence). J lost 0 bases, V lost 4 bases, and 2 bases had no gene match. CDR3 in amino acids: CASSSTGANTGELFF. The CDR3 bases are TGTGCCAGCAGCTCAACAGGGGCGAACACCGGGGAGCTGTTTTTT.

This clone was seen a single time. V is TRBV9 and J is TRBJ2-1; D is unclear. V shed 0 bases and J shed 0 bases, with 10 bases lying between them. CDR1 SGDLS and CDR2 YYNGEE come from the germline V gene. The CDR3 consists of 16 residues. CDR3 sequence reads: CASSVGPRSSYNEQFF. As DNA, the CDR3 is TGTGCCAGCAGCGTAGGTCCCCGTAGCTCCTACAATGAGCAGTTCTTC.

The chain carries TRBV27 and TRBJ2-5, with D possibly called TRBD1 or TRBD2 (6 bases each). This CDR3 is 16 amino acids long. Deletions cut 7 bases from V and 5 bases from J, with 23 bases between. Germline CDR1 is MNHEY and CDR2 is SMNVEV (reference sequence). The CDR3 reads CASTPRATGGRETQYF. As DNA, the CDR3 is TGTGCCAGCACCCCGCGGGCGACAGGAGGGAGGGAGACCCAGTACTTC.

The chain is built from TRBV14 and TRBJ2-1, with D unclear. CDR1 SGHDN and CDR2 FVKESK come from the germline V gene. There are 14 residues in the CDR3. The V end lost 3 bases, the J end lost 7 bases, and 13 bases lay between the germline ends. The CDR3 sequence is CASSHRFARNEQFF. The DNA of the CDR3 is TGTGCCAGCAGCCATCGGTTCGCCCGGAATGAGCAGTTCTTC.

The rearrangement links TRBV19 to TRBJ2-7; TRBD2 matches 11 bases. Germline V gene data show CDR1 as LNHDA and CDR2 as SQIVND (reference sequence). J lost 2 bases, V lost 0 bases, and 6 bases had no gene match. CDR3 size: 17 residues. CDR3 protein: CASSIDLASGGTYEQYF. The CDR3 nucleotides read TGTGCCAGTAGTATAGATCTCGCTAGCGGGGGGACCTACGAGCAGTACTTC. The complete variable domain, with remaining parts taken from reference TRBV19 and TRBJ2-7, reads DGGITQSPKYLFRKEGQNVTLSCEQNLNHDAMYWYRQDPGQGLRLIYYSQIVNDFQKGDIAEGYSVSREKKESFPLTVTSAQKNPTAFYLCASSIDLASGGTYEQYFGPGTRLTVT.